The clone carrying this TCR beta chain has only a few counts. Its antigen remains unidentified. This sample was included in a study of cytomegalovirus exposure and HLA in healthy donors. General study results and limits: One variant, a missense change in DCLRE1C, was linked in a later analysis to TCR beta V- and J-gene trimming. The records held CMV serostatus as the only immune exposure information.

With V trimmed by 2 bases and J by 10 bases, 21 bases remained unmatched. The CDR3 has 18 residues. Germline V gives CDR1 SGHTS, CDR2 YDEGEE. PCR primers comprised 60 Vbeta and 13 Jbeta primers. Measured with immunoSEQ multiplex PCR; TCRdb has only the in-frame clones, and not every one. The table lists about 200,000 clones, roughly 84% of them singletons, with over 1.1% in the top ten. The TCR was taken from a girl aged 10 to 17 in good health and CMV-seronegative. The chain carries TRBV5-8 and TRBJ1-1; 9 bases map to TRBD1. Input material: PBMCs. This chain's CDR3 is CASSFRTGISTGGGLAFF. Here the CDR3 DNA reads TGTGCCAGCAGCTTCCGAACCGGCATCAGTACAGGGGGCGGCTTAGCTTTCTTT.